This is a list of T cell receptor beta chains from one sample in a study of blood T cell repertoires in COVID-19. TCRdb's copy holds only in-frame clones and misses some; the assay was immunoSEQ multiplex PCR. In the table there are approximately 150,000 clones, 70% to 90% of which are singletons. The specimen sequenced was peripheral blood. Receptors originate from a woman of 80 years or more with COVID-19, enrolled during active disease. CDR3s include the opening cysteine and the closing phenylalanine or tryptophan. The D gene is left open where the match is weak. The size field is filled for only some rows; it gives once, few, many or a size class.

clone_size | j_call | d_call | v_call | cdr3_aa | cdr3_nt
- | TRBJ2-1 | - | TRBV6-6 | CASSSNRDKYNEQFF | TGTGCCAGCAGTTCTAACCGGGACAAATACAATGAGCAGTTCTTC
- | TRBJ2-2 | TRBD1 | TRBV5-4 | CASSFRDRNTGELFF | TGTGCCAGCAGCTTCCGGGACAGGAACACCGGGGAGCTGTTTTTT
- | TRBJ1-5 | - | TRBV28 | CASSFEYSNQPQHF | TGTGCCAGCAGTTTCGAGTATAGCAATCAGCCCCAGCATTTT
- | TRBJ1-1 | TRBD1 | TRBV3-1/TRBV3-2 | CASSRKGAFRYTEAFF | TGTGCCAGCAGCCGAAAGGGGGCATTCAGGTACACTGAAGCTTTCTTT
- | TRBJ2-3 | TRBD2 | TRBV11-2 | CASSSWEGKTDTQYF | TGTGCCAGCAGCAGTTGGGAGGGGAAGACAGATACGCAGTATTTT
once | TRBJ2-7 | - | TRBV28 | CASTSRRGFLDEQYF | TGTGCCAGCACCTCCCGTCGGGGATTCCTGGACGAGCAGTACTTC
- | TRBJ2-1 | TRBD2 | TRBV28 | CASGRGDPSSYNEQFF | TGTGCCAGCGGCCGGGGGGATCCGAGCTCCTACAATGAGCAGTTCTTC
- | TRBJ1-2 | - | TRBV28 | CASSTYRGYTF | TGTGCCAGCAGTACCTACAGGGGCTACACCTTC
- | TRBJ1-1 | - | TRBV12-3/TRBV12-4 | CASSWGRRTEAFF | TGTGCCAGCTCTTGGGGTCGGAGGACTGAAGCTTTCTTT
- | TRBJ1-1 | TRBD1 | TRBV10-3 | CAIQGSGTEAFF | TGTGCCATACAGGGGTCGGGCACTGAAGCTTTCTTT
- | TRBJ1-5 | - | TRBV12-2 | CASRLPRTGENQPQHF | TGTGCAAGTCGCCTGCCCCGGACAGGGGAGAATCAGCCCCAGCATTTT
- | TRBJ2-7 | - | TRBV21-1 | CASNQPKGLAGVYEQYF | TGTGCCAGCAACCAACCCAAGGGCCTAGCGGGAGTATACGAGCAGTACTTC
- | TRBJ2-3 | - | TRBV6-6 | CASPPSTLTSTDTQYF | TGTGCCAGCCCCCCTAGCACCTTGACTAGCACAGATACGCAGTATTTT
- | TRBJ2-2 | TRBD2 | TRBV4-2 | CASSQETSGTPGELFF | TGTGCCAGCAGCCAAGAGACTAGCGGGACCCCCGGGGAGCTGTTTTTT
- | TRBJ2-1 | TRBD2 | TRBV5-4 | CASSPIRAGGGYNEQFF | TGTGCCAGCAGCCCCATAAGGGCGGGAGGGGGCTACAATGAGCAGTTCTTC
- | TRBJ1-5 | - | TRBV10-3 | CAISDAGWNQPQHF | TGTGCCATCAGTGATGCGGGGTGGAATCAGCCCCAGCATTTT
few | TRBJ1-1 | - | TRBV11-2 | CASSLEIRVGGRNTEAFF | TGTGCCAGCAGCTTAGAAATTCGGGTCGGGGGGAGGAACACTGAAGCTTTCTTT
- | TRBJ2-7 | - | TRBV11-1 | CASSRQGSEQYF | TGTGCCAGCAGCCGTCAGGGGAGCGAGCAGTACTTC
- | TRBJ1-1 | TRBD1 | TRBV27 | CASRPWDSYMNTEAFF | TGTGCCAGCAGACCCTGGGACAGTTACATGAACACTGAAGCTTTCTTT
- | TRBJ1-1 | TRBD1 | TRBV28 | CASSGGQLNTEAFF | TGTGCCAGCAGCGGGGGACAGTTGAACACTGAAGCTTTCTTT
- | TRBJ2-4 | TRBD1 | TRBV10-2 | CASNEDRGQNIQYF | TGCGCCAGCAATGAGGACAGGGGACAAAACATTCAGTACTTC
- | TRBJ1-5 | - | TRBV7-9 | CASSLGSVSNQPQHF | TGTGCCAGCAGCTTAGGCTCAGTGAGCAATCAGCCCCAGCATTTT
- | TRBJ2-7 | - | TRBV28 | CASSFGEGDYSYEQYF | TGTGCCAGCAGTTTTGGGGAGGGGGACTATTCCTACGAGCAGTACTTC
- | TRBJ2-2 | - | TRBV6-2/TRBV6-3 | CASSWARARDGELFF | TGTGCCAGCAGTTGGGCCCGGGCCCGGGACGGGGAGCTGTTTTTT
- | TRBJ1-4 | - | TRBV11-2 | CASSRSSTEKLFF | TGTGCCAGCAGCCGGTCCTCCACCGAAAAACTGTTTTTT
- | TRBJ2-7 | TRBD2 | TRBV5-4 | CASSLASGRGYEQYF | TGTGCCAGCAGCTTGGCCAGCGGGAGAGGCTACGAGCAGTACTTC
- | TRBJ2-1 | - | TRBV7-2 | CASIIPGRAWNEQFF | TGTGCCAGCATCATCCCCGGCAGGGCATGGAATGAGCAGTTCTTC
- | TRBJ2-1 | - | TRBV5-4 | CASSLLTRSYDNEQFF | TGTGCCAGCAGCCTACTGACTAGATCCTACGACAATGAGCAGTTCTTC
- | TRBJ2-5 | - | TRBV28 | CASSYGQETQYF | TGTGCCAGCAGTTACGGCCAAGAGACCCAGTACTTC
- | TRBJ1-1 | - | TRBV5-4 | CASSLARGGNTEAFF | TGTGCCAGCAGCTTGGCCCGAGGCGGGAACACTGAAGCTTTCTTT
- | TRBJ2-7 | - | TRBV10-3 | CAISAAGVLNTYEQYF | TGTGCCATCAGTGCTGCAGGGGTCCTTAATACCTACGAGCAGTACTTC
- | TRBJ2-2 | - | TRBV28 | CASSLPQGNTGELFF | TGTGCCAGCAGTTTACCGCAGGGTAACACCGGGGAGCTGTTTTTT
- | TRBJ2-1 | TRBD2 | TRBV9 | CASSVVAGAPDEQFF | TGTGCCAGCAGCGTAGTAGCGGGTGCACCCGATGAGCAGTTCTTC
- | TRBJ2-7 | TRBD2 | TRBV6-9 | CASSYGREYFSTYEQYF | TGTGCCAGCAGTTACGGGCGGGAGTACTTCTCTACGTACGAGCAGTACTTC
- | TRBJ2-2 | TRBD2 | TRBV5-1 | CASSLGLAASNTGELFF | TGCGCCAGCAGCTTGGGACTAGCCGCCTCTAACACCGGGGAGCTGTTTTTT
- | TRBJ2-7 | TRBD2 | TRBV5-1 | CASSWGTSGEQYF | TGCGCCAGCAGCTGGGGGACTAGCGGAGAGCAGTACTTC
- | TRBJ2-4 | - | TRBV6-2/TRBV6-3 | CASSTIDSKNIQYF | TGTGCCAGCAGTACTATCGACAGCAAAAACATTCAGTACTTC
- | TRBJ1-1 | - | TRBV29-1 | CSVEGQTSKQAFF | TGCAGCGTTGAAGGGCAGACTTCAAAACAAGCTTTCTTT
- | TRBJ2-6 | - | TRBV2 | CASRQGPGANVLTF | TGTGCCAGCAGGCAGGGTCCCGGGGCCAACGTCCTGACTTTC
few | TRBJ2-4 | TRBD2 | TRBV19 | CASSDSGLAKNIQYF | TGTGCCAGTAGTGATAGCGGGCTAGCCAAAAACATTCAGTACTTC
- | TRBJ2-1 | - | TRBV7-9 | CASSIGQYNEQFF | TGTGCCAGCAGCATCGGACAGTACAATGAGCAGTTCTTC
few | TRBJ2-7 | TRBD2 | TRBV14 | CASSPTLAGVPYEQYF | TGTGCCAGCAGCCCAACCTTAGCGGGGGTCCCCTACGAGCAGTACTTC
- | TRBJ2-1 | - | TRBV5-4 | CASSFTVDNEQFF | TGTGCCAGCAGCTTTACGGTGGACAATGAGCAGTTCTTC
- | TRBJ1-2 | TRBD1 | TRBV5-6 | CASSSPQGHGYTF | TGTGCCAGCAGCTCGCCACAGGGGCATGGCTACACCTTC
- | TRBJ1-2 | - | TRBV6-8 | CASSYGRPNYGYTF | TGTGCCAGCAGTTACGGCAGGCCTAACTATGGCTACACCTTC
- | TRBJ1-1 | - | TRBV5-8 | CASSLGLQGNTEAFF | TGTGCCAGCAGCTTGGGCCTACAGGGAAACACTGAAGCTTTCTTT
- | TRBJ1-2 | TRBD1 | TRBV12-3/TRBV12-4 | CASSWTGLGYTF | TGTGCCAGCAGTTGGACAGGGTTAGGCTACACCTTC
- | TRBJ1-3 | - | TRBV19 | CASSRPLPEENTIYF | TGTGCCAGTAGTAGACCCCTCCCGGAGGAAAACACCATATATTTT
- | TRBJ1-3 | TRBD1 | TRBV5-5 | CASSPDRGHGNTIYF | TGTGCCAGCAGTCCCGACAGGGGGCATGGAAACACCATATATTTT
- | TRBJ2-1 | - | TRBV19 | CASSIGAGNEQFF | TGTGCCAGTAGTATAGGGGCAGGCAATGAGCAGTTCTTC
- | TRBJ2-4 | TRBD1 | TRBV15 | CATSRTGEPKNIQYF | TGTGCCACCAGCAGAACAGGGGAGCCCAAAAACATTCAGTACTTC
- | TRBJ2-7 | - | TRBV18 | CASSPESHEQYF | TGTGCCAGCTCACCGGAGAGTCACGAGCAGTACTTC
- | TRBJ1-3 | - | TRBV2 | CASSRDSGNTIYF | TGTGCCAGCAGTCGGGACTCTGGAAACACCATATATTTT
- | TRBJ2-7 | TRBD2 | TRBV10-3 | CAIRNAAGGPSGEQYF | TGTGCCATCAGGAATGCAGCGGGAGGGCCGTCTGGCGAGCAGTACTTC
- | TRBJ2-3 | TRBD2 | TRBV9 | CASSVAAGGTDTQYF | TGTGCCAGCAGCGTAGCGGCGGGAGGCACAGATACGCAGTATTTT
- | TRBJ2-2 | TRBD2 | TRBV29-1 | CSATSGSHTGELFF | TGCAGTGCTACTAGCGGGAGTCACACCGGGGAGCTGTTTTTT
once | TRBJ1-5 | TRBD1 | TRBV7-2 | CASSRDRGSQPQHF | TGTGCCAGCAGCCGGGACAGGGGGTCTCAGCCCCAGCATTTT
- | TRBJ1-1 | - | TRBV6-5 | CASSPPAAEAFF | TGTGCCAGCAGTCCCCCTGCGGCTGAAGCTTTCTTT
- | TRBJ1-5 | - | TRBV12-3/TRBV12-4 | CASSFSGYQPQHF | TGTGCCAGCAGTTTTTCGGGGTATCAGCCCCAGCATTTT
- | TRBJ1-1 | TRBD1 | TRBV19 | CASSLKQGTMNTEAFF | TGTGCCAGTAGCCTCAAACAGGGGACGATGAACACTGAAGCTTTCTTT